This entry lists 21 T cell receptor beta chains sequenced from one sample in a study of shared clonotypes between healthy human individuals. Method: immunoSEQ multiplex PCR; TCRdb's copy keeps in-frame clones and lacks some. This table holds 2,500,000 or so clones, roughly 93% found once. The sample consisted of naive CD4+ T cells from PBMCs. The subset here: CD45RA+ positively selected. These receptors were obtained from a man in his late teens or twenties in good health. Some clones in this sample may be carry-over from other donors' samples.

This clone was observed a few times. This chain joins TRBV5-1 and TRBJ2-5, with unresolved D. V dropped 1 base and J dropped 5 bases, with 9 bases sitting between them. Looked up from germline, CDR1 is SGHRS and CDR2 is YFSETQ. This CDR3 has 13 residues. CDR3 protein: CASSLMGLETQYF. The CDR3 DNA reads TGCGCCAGCAGCTTGATGGGGTTGGAGACCCAGTACTTC. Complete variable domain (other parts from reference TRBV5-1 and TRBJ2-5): KAGVTQTPRYLIKTRGQQVTLSCSPISGHRSVSWYQQTPGQGLQFLFEYFSETQRNKGNFPGRFSGRQFSNSRSEMNVSTLELGDSALYLCASSLMGLETQYFGPGTRLLVL.

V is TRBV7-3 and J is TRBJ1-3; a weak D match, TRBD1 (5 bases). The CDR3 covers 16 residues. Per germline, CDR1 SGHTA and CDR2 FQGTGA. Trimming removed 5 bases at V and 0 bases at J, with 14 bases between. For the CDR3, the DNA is TGTGCCAGCAGCCCCCAGGGACCGATCTCTGGAAACACCATATATTTT. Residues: CASSPQGPISGNTIYF.

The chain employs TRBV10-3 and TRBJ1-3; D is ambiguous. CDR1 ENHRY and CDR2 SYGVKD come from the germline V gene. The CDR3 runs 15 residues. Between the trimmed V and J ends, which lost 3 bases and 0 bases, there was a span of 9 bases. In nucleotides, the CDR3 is TGTGCCATCAGTGAAGCGGAGGACTCTGGAAACACCATATATTTT. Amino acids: CAISEAEDSGNTIYF.

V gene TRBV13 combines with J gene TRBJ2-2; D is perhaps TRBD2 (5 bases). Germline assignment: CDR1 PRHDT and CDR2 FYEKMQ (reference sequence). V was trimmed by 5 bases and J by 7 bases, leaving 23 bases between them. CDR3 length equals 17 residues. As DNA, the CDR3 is TGTGCCAGCAGCCCACCTGTAGGACTTCTATTGAACGGGGAGCTGTTTTTT. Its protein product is CASSPPVGLLLNGELFF.

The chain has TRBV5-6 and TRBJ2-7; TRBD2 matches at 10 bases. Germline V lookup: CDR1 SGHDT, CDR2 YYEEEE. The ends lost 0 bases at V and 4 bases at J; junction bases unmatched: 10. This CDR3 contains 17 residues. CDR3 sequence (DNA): TGTGCCAGCAGCTTGGCCGAGTGGTCTAGCGGGAGTTACGAGCAGTACTTC. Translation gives CASSLAEWSSGSYEQYF.

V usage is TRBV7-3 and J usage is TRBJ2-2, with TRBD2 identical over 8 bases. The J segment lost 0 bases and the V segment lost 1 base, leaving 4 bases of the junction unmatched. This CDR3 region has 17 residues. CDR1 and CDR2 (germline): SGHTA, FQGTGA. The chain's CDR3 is CASSLIAGGANTGELFF. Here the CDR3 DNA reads TGTGCCAGCAGCTTAATTGCGGGAGGCGCGAACACCGGGGAGCTGTTTTTT. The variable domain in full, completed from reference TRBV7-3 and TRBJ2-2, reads GAGVSQTPSNKVTEKGKYVELRCDPISGHTALYWYRQSLGQGPEFLIYFQGTGAADDSGLPNDRFFAVRPEGSVSTLKIQRTERGDSAVYLCASSLIAGGANTGELFFGEGSRLTVL.

This CDR3 is CASSPGTGNSNYGYTF. The CDR3 DNA sequence: TGTGCCAGCTCACCTGGGACAGGGAACTCTAACTATGGCTACACCTTC. The chain has TRBV18 and TRBJ1-2, with TRBD1 matching 9 bases. The CDR3 consists of 16 residues. Losses at the gene ends were 3 bases for V and 0 bases for J; bases not matched to a gene: 5. The germline V gene encodes CDR1 KGHSH and CDR2 LQKENI.

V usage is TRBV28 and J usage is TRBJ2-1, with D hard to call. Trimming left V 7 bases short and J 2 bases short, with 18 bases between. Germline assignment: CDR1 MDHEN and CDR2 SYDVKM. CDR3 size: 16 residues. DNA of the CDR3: TGTGCCAGCACCTCACGGGTGGGAAAGGCCTACAATGAGCAGTTCTTC. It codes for CASTSRVGKAYNEQFF.

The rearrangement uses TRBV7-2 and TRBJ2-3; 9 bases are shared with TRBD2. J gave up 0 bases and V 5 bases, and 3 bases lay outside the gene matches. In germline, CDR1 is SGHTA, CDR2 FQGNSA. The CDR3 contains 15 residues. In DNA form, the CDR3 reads TGTGCCAGCAGCCCTAGCGGGACGAGCACAGATACGCAGTATTTT. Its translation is CASSPSGTSTDTQYF.

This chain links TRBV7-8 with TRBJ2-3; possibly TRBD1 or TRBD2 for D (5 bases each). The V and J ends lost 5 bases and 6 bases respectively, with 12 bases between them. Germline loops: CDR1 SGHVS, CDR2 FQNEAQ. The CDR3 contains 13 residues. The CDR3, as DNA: TGTGCCAGCAGCACGGGGCTGAGGGATACGCAGTATTTT. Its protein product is CASSTGLRDTQYF.

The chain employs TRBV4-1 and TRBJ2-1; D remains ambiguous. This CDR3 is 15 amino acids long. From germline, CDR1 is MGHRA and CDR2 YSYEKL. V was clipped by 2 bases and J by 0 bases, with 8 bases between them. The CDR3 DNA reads TGCGCCAGCAGCCAATTAGGGATCTCCTACAATGAGCAGTTCTTC. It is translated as CASSQLGISYNEQFF.

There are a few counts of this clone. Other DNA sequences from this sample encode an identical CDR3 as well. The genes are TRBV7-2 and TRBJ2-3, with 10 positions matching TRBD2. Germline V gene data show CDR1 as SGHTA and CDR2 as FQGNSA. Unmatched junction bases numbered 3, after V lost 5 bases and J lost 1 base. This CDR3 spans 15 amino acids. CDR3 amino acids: CASSPGTSGTDTQYF. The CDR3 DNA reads TGTGCCAGCAGCCCCGGGACTAGCGGCACAGATACGCAGTATTTT.

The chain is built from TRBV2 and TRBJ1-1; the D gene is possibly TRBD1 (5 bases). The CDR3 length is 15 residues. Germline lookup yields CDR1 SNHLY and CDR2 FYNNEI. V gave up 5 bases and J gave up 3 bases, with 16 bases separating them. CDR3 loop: CASSQDMRGDTEAFF. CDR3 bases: TGTGCCAGCAGTCAGGACATGCGGGGAGACACTGAAGCTTTCTTT.

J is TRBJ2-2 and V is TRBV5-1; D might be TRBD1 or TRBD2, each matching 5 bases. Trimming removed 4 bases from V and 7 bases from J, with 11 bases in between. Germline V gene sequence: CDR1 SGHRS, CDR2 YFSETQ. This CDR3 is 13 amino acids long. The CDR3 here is CASSDLGVGELFF. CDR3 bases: TGCGCCAGCAGCGACCTGGGGGTCGGGGAGCTGTTTTTT.

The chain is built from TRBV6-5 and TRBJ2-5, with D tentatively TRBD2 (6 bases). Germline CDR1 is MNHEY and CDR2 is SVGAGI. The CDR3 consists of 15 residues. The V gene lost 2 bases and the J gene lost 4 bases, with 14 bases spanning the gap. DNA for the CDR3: TGTGCCAGCAGTTACGGAACGTCGCGGGGAGAGACCCAGTACTTC. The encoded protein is CASSYGTSRGETQYF.

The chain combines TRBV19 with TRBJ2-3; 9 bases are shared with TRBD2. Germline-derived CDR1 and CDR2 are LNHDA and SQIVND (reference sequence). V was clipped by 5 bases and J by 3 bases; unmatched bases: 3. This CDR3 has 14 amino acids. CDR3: CASSLGLATDTQYF. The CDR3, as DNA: TGTGCCAGTAGTTTGGGACTAGCAACAGATACGCAGTATTTT.

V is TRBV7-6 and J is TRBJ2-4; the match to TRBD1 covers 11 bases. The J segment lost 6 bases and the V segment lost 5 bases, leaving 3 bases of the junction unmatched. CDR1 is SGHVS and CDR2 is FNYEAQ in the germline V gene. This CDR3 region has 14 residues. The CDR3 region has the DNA TGTGCCAGCAGCCCAGGGACAGGGGGAAACATTCAGTACTTC. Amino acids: CASSPGTGGNIQYF.

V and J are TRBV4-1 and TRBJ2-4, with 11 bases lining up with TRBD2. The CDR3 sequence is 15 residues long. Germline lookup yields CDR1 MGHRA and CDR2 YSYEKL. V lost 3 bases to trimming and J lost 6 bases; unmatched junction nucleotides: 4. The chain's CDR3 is CASSQGLADINIQYF. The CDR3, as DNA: TGCGCCAGCAGCCAGGGACTAGCGGACATAAACATTCAGTACTTC.

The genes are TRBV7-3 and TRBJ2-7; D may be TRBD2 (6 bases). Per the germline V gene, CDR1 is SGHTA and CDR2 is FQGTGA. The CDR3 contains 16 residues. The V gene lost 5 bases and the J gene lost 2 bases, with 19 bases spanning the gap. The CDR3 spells CASSRRWGGDPYEQYF. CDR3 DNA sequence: TGTGCCAGCAGCCGGCGATGGGGCGGGGACCCCTACGAGCAGTACTTC.

In DNA, the CDR3 is TGTGCCAGCAGCGTATCGTCGAACTCCTACAATGAGCAGTTCTTC. Protein: CASSVSSNSYNEQFF. The V and J genes are TRBV9 and TRBJ2-1, with D unclear. CDR1 and CDR2 from the germline V gene are SGDLS and YYNGEE. V lost 1 base and J lost 0, with 8 bases in between. CDR3 length: 15 amino acids.

The CDR3 coding sequence is TGTGCCAGCAGCTCAGATCTAGGATCTAGCGGGAGGGCAGATACGCAGTATTTT. This sequence encodes CASSSDLGSSGRADTQYF. This chain joins TRBV7-2 and TRBJ2-3; TRBD2 agrees at 12 bases. The CDR3 runs 18 residues. The junction had 12 bases not matched to a gene; V was cut back by 4 bases and J by 4 bases. Germline V gene lookup returns CDR1 SGHTA and CDR2 FQGNSA.